This record covers a single T cell receptor (beta chain). The method was immunoSEQ multiplex PCR; TCRdb's version includes in-frame clones alone and lacks a portion of them. Seen here are approximately 200,000 clones, about 85% observed once, and the top ten hold around 20%. The sample is drawn from a study of blood T cell repertoires in COVID-19. Across the whole study: Acute and convalescent COVID-19 specimens originated in the United States, Italy and Spain. T cells, B-cell-depleted T cells, or PBMCs provided the cDNA or gDNA that served as material.

The CDR3 consists of 16 residues. Germline lookup yields CDR1 SGHRS and CDR2 YFSETQ. V was shortened by 4 bases and J by 2 bases, with 16 bases between the two germline ends. This sequence was found in a man aged 40-49 years who had recovered from COVID-19. The sequencing sample was made of PBMCs or T cells enriched from blood (not recorded which). The rearrangement links TRBV5-1 to TRBJ2-1; no firm D call. CDR3 DNA sequence: TGCGCCAGCAGCCCCTTCTCCCCTGGGCCCTACAATGAGCAGTTCTTC. Its translation is CASSPFSPGPYNEQFF.